Presented here are 23 T cell receptor beta chains from one specimen sequenced in a study of blood T cell repertoires in COVID-19. The data were produced by immunoSEQ multiplex PCR, yet TCRdb's version contains in-frame clones alone and is incomplete. The table has over 55,000 clones, 85% to 90% seen once. Material: peripheral blood. The receptors come from a man in his forties or fifties with active COVID-19.

As regards this clone: An end of the junction does not agree with germline; a read error may underlie this. The CDR3 here is CATSGEMGQSYEQYF. The CDR3 nucleotides are TGTGCCACCAGCGGAGAAATGGGACAGTCCTACGAGCAGTACTTC. The J gene is TRBJ2-7, the V gene TRBV15; 7 bases fit TRBD1. CDR3 length: 15 residues. The V gene's germline CDR1 is LNHNV and CDR2 YYDKDF (reference sequence).

CDR3 amino acids: CASSFPGTGGSNQPQHF. The CDR3 DNA is TGTGCCAGCAGTTTCCCCGGGACAGGGGGAAGCAATCAGCCCCAGCATTTT. This chain joins TRBV2 and TRBJ1-5; 11 bases map to TRBD1. This CDR3 contains 17 residues. Trimming took 5 bases from V and 1 from J; bases not matched to a gene: 7. Per the germline V gene, CDR1 is SNHLY and CDR2 is FYNNEI. Drawing the rest from reference TRBV2 and TRBJ1-5, the complete variable domain is EPEVTQTPSHQVTQMGQEVILRCVPISNHLYFYWYRQILGQKVEFLVSFYNNEISEKSEIFDDQFSVERPDGSNFTLKIRSTKLEDSAMYFCASSFPGTGGSNQPQHFGDGTRLSIL.

This clone was found once. The rearrangement uses TRBV11-3 and TRBJ2-2; 10 bases map to TRBD1. From germline, CDR1 is SGHNT and CDR2 YENEEA. J was trimmed by 5 bases and V by 4 bases; bases with no gene match: 4. This CDR3 comprises 15 residues. CDR3 in amino acids: CASSSGTGDTGELFF. CDR3 nucleotide sequence: TGTGCCAGCAGCTCCGGGACAGGGGATACCGGGGAGCTGTTTTTT.

The rearrangement joins TRBV24-1 to TRBJ2-2; possibly TRBD2 for D (6 bases). Germline V gives CDR1 KGHDR, CDR2 SFDVKD. Trimming cost V 7 bases and J 5 bases, with 13 bases left between them. This CDR3 has 14 residues. In DNA form, the CDR3 reads TGTGCCACCAGGCACTCGGGAGTAACCGGGGAGCTGTTTTTT. This translates into CATRHSGVTGELFF.

The chain carries TRBV5-1 and TRBJ1-4; tentative D call: TRBD1 (5 bases). Trimming shortened V by 1 base and J by 7 bases, and 11 bases separated the two germline ends. CDR3 length: 14 residues. Looked up from germline, CDR1 is SGHRS and CDR2 is YFSETQ. The CDR3 DNA reads TGCGCCAGCAGCTTGAGGACCCAGGGTGAAAAACTGTTTTTT. Encoded protein: CASSLRTQGEKLFF.

This sequence joins TRBV28 and TRBJ1-6; TRBD1 might be the D (6 bases). CDR1 is MDHEN, CDR2 SYDVKM, per germline. Deletions cut 4 bases from V and 8 bases from J, with 18 bases between. The CDR3 has 16 residues. The CDR3 protein is CASSSPGRGADSPLHF. DNA of the CDR3: TGTGCCAGCAGTTCTCCCGGGAGGGGGGCGGATTCACCCCTCCACTTT.

V and J are TRBV29-1 and TRBJ2-1; 11 bases are shared with TRBD2. The CDR3 totals 15 residues. The ends lost 6 bases at V and 5 bases at J; junction bases unmatched: 9. Germline V gives CDR1 SQVTM, CDR2 ANQGSEA. The CDR3, as DNA: TGCAGCGTCGCCGCCTCGACTAGCGGGAACAATGAGCAGTTCTTC. Protein product: CSVAASTSGNNEQFF.

The chain carries TRBV28 and TRBJ2-6; D remains ambiguous. The V gene's germline CDR1 is MDHEN and CDR2 SYDVKM. V lost 6 bases to trimming and J lost 2 bases, with 8 bases between them. This CDR3 has 14 amino acids. The CDR3: CASSSPAGANVLTF. The CDR3 DNA reads as TGTGCCAGCAGCTCCCCGGCTGGGGCCAACGTCCTGACTTTC.

This clone appeared a few times. The rearrangement uses TRBV27 and TRBJ1-1; the D is unclear. CDR3 size: 15 residues. Trimming took 3 bases from V and 1 from J, leaving 12 bases between them. Germline values: CDR1 MNHEY, CDR2 SMNVEV (reference sequence). This CDR3 is CASSLNSLQNTEAFF. The CDR3 DNA is TGTGCCAGCAGTTTGAACAGCCTTCAGAACACTGAAGCTTTCTTT.

V is TRBV9 and J is TRBJ1-1; D is ambiguous. V lost 2 bases, J lost 5 bases, and 13 bases lay in between. The CDR3 loop spans 14 amino acids. Germline CDR1 reads SGDLS; CDR2 reads YYNGEE. The CDR3 loop is CASSVGGPGTEAFF. CDR3 sequence (DNA): TGTGCCAGCAGCGTCGGAGGGCCGGGGACTGAAGCTTTCTTT.

Of note for this clone: An end of the junction does not agree with germline; a read error may underlie this. The chain uses TRBV30 and TRBJ2-7; the match to TRBD2 covers 7 bases. The germline CDR1 and CDR2 sequences are GTSNPN and SVGIG (reference sequence). CDR3 length: 14 amino acids. The CDR3 sequence is CAWSVGGYELAALF. In DNA, the CDR3 is TGTGCCTGGAGTGTTGGGGGGTATGAGCTAGCGGCACTCTTC.

The V and J genes are TRBV9 and TRBJ2-6; D remains unclear. V was cut by 3 bases and J by 1 base, with 8 bases left in between. The CDR3 totals 15 residues. The germline gives CDR1 SGDLS, CDR2 YYNGEE. The CDR3 bases are TGTGCCAGCAGCGCCGGAGTATCTGGGGCCAACGTCCTGACTTTC. Protein: CASSAGVSGANVLTF.

The rearrangement links TRBV27 to TRBJ1-2; 9 nucleotides line up with TRBD1. Germline V gene lookup returns CDR1 MNHEY and CDR2 SMNVEV (reference sequence). Trimming at V came to 7 bases and at J to 8 bases, leaving 8 bases not matched to a gene. This CDR3 is built from 13 residues. Written as DNA, the CDR3 is TGTGCCAGCACCGAAAGACAGGGGGAGGGCTACACCTTC. It is translated as CASTERQGEGYTF.

This clone was detected only once. The chain employs TRBV7-8 and TRBJ1-2; the D is unclear. This CDR3 is built from 12 residues. Germline V gene lookup returns CDR1 SGHVS and CDR2 FQNEAQ. Trimming took off 5 bases at V and 8 bases at J, with 12 bases between the two ends. The CDR3: CASSPPEAGYTF. In nucleotides, the CDR3 is TGTGCCAGCAGCCCCCCCGAAGCCGGCTACACCTTC. Looking up the rest from reference TRBV7-8 and TRBJ1-2 gives the full variable domain: GAGVSQSPRYKVAKRGQDVALRCDPISGHVSLFWYQQALGQGPEFLTYFQNEAQLDKSGLPSDRFFAERPEGSVSTLKIQRTQQEDSAVYLCASSPPEAGYTFGSGTRLTVV.

The V call is TRBV10-3, the J call TRBJ1-5; the D gene is possibly TRBD1 (6 bases). This CDR3 has 13 residues. V was shortened by 10 bases and J by 5 bases, with 15 bases between the two germline ends. CDR1 and CDR2 from the germline V gene are ENHRY and SYGVKD. CDR3 in DNA: TGTGCCACCCAGGCGGGGGGCTATCAGCCCCAGCATTTT. Its protein product is CATQAGGYQPQHF.

The chain carries TRBV5-1 and TRBJ2-3; 13 bases are a match to TRBD2. The V gene end was trimmed by 4 bases and the J gene end by 1 base; junction bases not matched to a gene: 6. The CDR3 length is 17 residues. Germline V gene lookup returns CDR1 SGHRS and CDR2 YFSETQ. CDR3 loop: CASSTGLAGVRTDTQYF. CDR3 sequence (DNA): TGCGCCAGCAGCACCGGACTAGCGGGAGTGCGCACAGATACGCAGTATTTT. The entire variable domain, with the rest obtained from reference TRBV5-1 and TRBJ2-3, is as follows: KAGVTQTPRYLIKTRGQQVTLSCSPISGHRSVSWYQQTPGQGLQFLFEYFSETQRNKGNFPGRFSGRQFSNSRSEMNVSTLELGDSALYLCASSTGLAGVRTDTQYFGPGTRLTVL.

The chain links TRBV14 to TRBJ2-1; no firm D call. Looked up from germline, CDR1 is SGHDN and CDR2 is FVKESK. The CDR3 has 12 amino acids. Trimming pared 1 base from V and 11 bases from J, leaving 9 bases between. CDR3 DNA sequence: TGTGCCAGCAGCCAAGGGGCGCTCCAGCAGTTCTTC. The encoded protein is CASSQGALQQFF.

CDR3 nucleotides: TGTGCCAGCAGCGTAGGGTGGCAGGGAGGCACCGGGGAGCTGTTTTTT. Its protein is CASSVGWQGGTGELFF. The chain is built from TRBV9 and TRBJ2-2; perhaps TRBD2 as D (6 bases). Per germline, CDR1 SGDLS and CDR2 YYNGEE. V gave up 0 bases and J gave up 4 bases, with 13 bases separating them. The CDR3 loop spans 16 amino acids.

The J gene is TRBJ1-1, the V gene TRBV18; D not certain. Trimming removed 3 bases from V and 3 bases from J, with 11 bases in between. The CDR3 covers 14 residues. From germline, CDR1 is KGHSH and CDR2 LQKENI. CDR3 region: CASSPGIAYTEAFF. CDR3 nucleotide sequence: TGTGCCAGCTCACCCGGCATAGCGTACACTGAAGCTTTCTTT.

The gene calls are TRBV6-1 and TRBJ2-3, with TRBD2 identical over 12 bases. The germline CDR1 and CDR2 sequences are MNHNS and SASEGT. V lost 6 bases and J lost 9; bases outside the gene matches: 13. The CDR3 is 16 amino acids. This chain's CDR3 is CASRELAGGFQRTQYF. In nucleotides, the CDR3 is TGTGCCAGCAGGGAACTAGCGGGGGGCTTCCAGAGGACGCAGTATTTT.

CDR3 in DNA: TGTGCCAGCAGCCTACCTGGAGGCGATTCACCCCTCCACTTT. It specifies CASSLPGGDSPLHF. The chain is built from TRBV7-3 and TRBJ1-6; no reliable D call. V lost 5 bases and J lost 8, with 13 bases in between. Germline V CDR1 and CDR2: SGHTA, FQGTGA. The CDR3 extends over 14 amino acids.

V usage is TRBV27 and J usage is TRBJ1-1, with D maybe TRBD1 (5 bases). The germline gives CDR1 MNHEY, CDR2 SMNVEV (reference sequence). V shed 4 bases and J shed 4 bases, with 16 bases lying between them. This CDR3 spans 15 amino acids. The CDR3 nucleotides are TGTGCCAGCAGTTCACGGGCCCTAGGGGCCACTGAAGCTTTCTTT. Translating gives CASSSRALGATEAFF.

The CDR3 sequence: CASSEFSGRDDEQYF. The CDR3 coding sequence is TGCGCCAGCAGTGAGTTTAGCGGGAGAGACGACGAGCAGTACTTC. The chain uses TRBV10-2 and TRBJ2-7; TRBD2 agrees at 9 bases. J lost 5 bases, V lost 1 base, and 6 bases had no gene match. From germline, CDR1 is WSHSY and CDR2 SAAADI. The CDR3 length is 15 residues.